This passage covers 12 T cell receptor beta chains from one sample sequenced in a study of Tregs in tolerant kidney transplant recipients (dated by TCRdb to the late 2010s). Related donors were used in the transplants with nonmyeloablative bone marrow transplantation, and mixed chimerism was transient in the human trials. The library was obtained by the immunoSEQ multiplex PCR assay. This is the immuneACCESS table as TCRdb keeps it, with only in-frame sequences that have V and J called. A part of the clones is gone; compared with another copy, unresolved V genes explain less than half, and the rest is unexplained. This sample holds tens of thousands of clones; over 75% were observed only once. The biggest ten clones account for 1.6% of the sample. Sequenced material: CD4+ T cells from blood (PBMCs), taken 24 months after the transplant. The receptor set was obtained from a human patient who received a combined kidney and bone marrow transplant. Some T cells may derive from the graft donor when a transplant has been performed.

This rearrangement joins TRBV19 to TRBJ1-5, with D hard to call. The CDR3 covers 11 residues. The V gene lost 3 bases and the J gene lost 7 bases, with 4 bases spanning the gap. The germline V gene encodes CDR1 LNHDA and CDR2 SQIVND (reference sequence). CDR3 protein: CASSIGQPQHF. The CDR3 bases are TGTGCCAGTAGTATTGGCCAGCCCCAGCATTTT.

The chain combines TRBV30 with TRBJ1-3; D unclear. CDR3 length: 14 amino acids. The ends were cut back, 3 bases at V and 0 bases at J, with 9 bases in the middle. Germline V gives CDR1 GTSNPN, CDR2 SVGIG (reference sequence). CDR3 sequence: CAWRTGNSGNTIYF. The CDR3 DNA reads as TGTGCCTGGAGGACGGGGAACTCTGGAAACACCATATATTTT.

This chain joins TRBV18 and TRBJ2-7; 8 nucleotides match TRBD1. With 1 base clipped from V and 3 bases from J, the junction kept 2 bases outside the gene matches. CDR1 and CDR2 from the germline V gene are KGHSH and LQKENI. This CDR3 spans 14 amino acids. CDR3 nucleotides: TGTGCCAGCTCACCACTCGGACAGGGCTACGAGCAGTACTTC. It codes for CASSPLGQGYEQYF.

The chain joins TRBV4-3 to TRBJ2-2; D gene ambiguous. The germline CDR1 and CDR2 sequences are LGHNA and YSLEER. This CDR3 has 15 residues. Trimming left V 4 bases short and J 6 bases short, with 15 bases between. Here the CDR3 DNA reads TGCGCCAGCAGCCGGATTTTAGGAGCTCCCGGGGAGCTGTTTTTT. This codes for CASSRILGAPGELFF.

The V call is TRBV30, the J call TRBJ2-3, with D possibly matching TRBD2 (6 bases). In germline, CDR1 is GTSNPN, CDR2 SVGIG (reference sequence). The CDR3 is made up of 19 amino acids. V lost 1 base and J 2 bases, leaving 25 bases between the germline ends. The CDR3 sequence: CAWSGGVRGSLRPTDTQYF. The CDR3 coding sequence is TGTGCCTGGAGTGGGGGGGTCCGGGGGTCCCTTCGCCCCACAGATACGCAGTATTTT.

The chain joins TRBV19 to TRBJ2-3; possibly TRBD1 for D (5 bases). Trimming shortened V by 10 bases and J by 3 bases, and 17 bases separated the two germline ends. From germline, CDR1 is LNHDA and CDR2 SQIVND (reference sequence). The CDR3 contains 14 residues. CDR3 nucleotide sequence: TGTGCCACCAAAGGGGTGTTTATAACAGATACGCAGTATTTT. This codes for CATKGVFITDTQYF.

The rearrangement joins TRBV19 to TRBJ2-7, with D possibly being TRBD2 (5 bases). CDR1 LNHDA and CDR2 SQIVND come from the germline V gene (reference sequence). V was cut by 4 bases and J by 2 bases, with 15 bases left in between. The CDR3 runs 15 residues. DNA of the CDR3: TGTGCCAGTAGTAACCCTAAGCGGCAGGCCTACGAGCAGTACTTC. Translated, it gives CASSNPKRQAYEQYF.

The chain is built from TRBV19 and TRBJ2-7; 8 bases map to TRBD1. V lost 9 bases and J lost 3; bases outside the gene matches: 13. The CDR3 covers 15 residues. Per the germline V gene, CDR1 is LNHDA and CDR2 is SQIVND (reference sequence). The CDR3: CASRGTGYLGYEQYF. The DNA of the CDR3 is TGTGCCAGCAGAGGGACAGGCTATCTAGGCTACGAGCAGTACTTC.

CDR3: CASSAQGIGNTIYF. The CDR3 DNA reads TGTGCCAGCAGTGCTCAGGGGATCGGAAACACCATATATTTT. The V gene is TRBV2, the J gene TRBJ1-3; the D gene is possibly TRBD1 (6 bases). The CDR3 runs to 14 residues. The V gene lost 4 bases and the J gene lost 4 bases, with 11 bases spanning the gap. CDR1 and CDR2 from the germline V gene are SNHLY and FYNNEI.

This clone appeared a single time. The chain links TRBV11-2 to TRBJ1-5; the match to TRBD1 covers 7 bases. Trimming cost V 2 bases and J 6 bases; bases outside gene matches: 1. Looked up from germline, CDR1 is SGHAT and CDR2 is FQNNGV. This CDR3 is 13 amino acids long. CDR3 loop: CASSLRQGQPQHF. CDR3 sequence (DNA): TGTGCCAGCAGCTTACGACAGGGTCAGCCCCAGCATTTT.

The V call is TRBV7-2, the J call TRBJ1-6; 9 bases are a match to TRBD1. Germline assignment: CDR1 SGHTA and CDR2 FQGNSA. V lost 7 bases and J lost 11; bases outside the gene matches: 15. This CDR3 has 16 residues. This CDR3 is CASNEGTGTGLPPLHF. The CDR3 DNA is TGTGCCAGCAACGAGGGTACCGGGACAGGGCTTCCACCCCTCCACTTT.

V gene TRBV5-1 combines with J gene TRBJ2-6; D uncertain. The CDR3 extends over 16 amino acids. Germline V gene sequence: CDR1 SGHRS, CDR2 YFSETQ. Trimming shortened V by 1 base and J by 4 bases, and 12 bases separated the two germline ends. The CDR3 protein is CASSLTLSSGANVLTF. CDR3 nucleotide sequence: TGCGCCAGCAGCTTGACCTTAAGCTCCGGGGCCAACGTCCTGACTTTC.